The T cell receptor beta chain described here comes from a study of spatial heterogeneity in lung cancer. As for the study in general: Detection consistently yielded more beta chains than alpha chains. Study-wide findings and caveats: Resection blood, more than follow-up blood, showed ubiquitous expanded tumor TCRs.

From germline, CDR1 is SNHLY and CDR2 FYNNEI. The CDR3 sequence is 15 residues long. Trimming took off 5 bases at V and 6 bases at J, with 17 bases between the two ends. Carried by each TCR cDNA molecule was a unique molecular identifier. TCRdb itself ran the 5' RACE reads through MiXCR, one entry per CDR3 protein. The data contain some 5,000 distinct CDR3 sequences, approximately 30% of them singletons. In its sample, this clonotype was seen a few times. What it binds is not known. Sample time point: sample taken at primary tumor resection. Whole RNA obtained from tumor, nontumor lung or frozen PBMC underwent sequencing without sorting. The donor group consisted of under 95 patients who had untreated, early-stage non-small cell lung cancer.

The specimen comprised PBMCs, sampled at surgery. This sequence joins TRBV2 and TRBJ2-1, with D perhaps given as TRBD1 or TRBD2 (6 bases each). The origin of this receptor is a male donor with early-stage non-small cell lung cancer. CDR3 in DNA: TGTGCCAGCAGTTTAGGGTACAGGGACTCCAATGAGCAGTTCTTC. Its translation: CASSLGYRDSNEQFF.